These 27 T cell receptor beta chains share one sample of origin, sequenced in a study of cytomegalovirus exposure and HLA in healthy donors. The PCR employed 60 Vbeta primers together with 13 Jbeta primers. Sequencing used immunoSEQ multiplex PCR; TCRdb keeps in-frame clones, though not all of them. The table shows 100,000 or so clones, with around 85% occurring only once. The specimen sequenced was PBMCs. These receptors all stem from a young man in good health and CMV-seronegative.

This clone was recorded at least ten times. V gene TRBV28 combines with J gene TRBJ1-3; D perhaps matches TRBD1 (6 bases). The germline CDR1 and CDR2 sequences are MDHEN and SYDVKM. There are 14 residues in the CDR3. Trimming took off 2 bases at V and 6 bases at J, with 11 bases between the two ends. CDR3 nucleotide sequence: TGTGCCAGCAGTTTACAAAGGGGGTCAAACACCATATATTTT. Translation gives CASSLQRGSNTIYF.

The chain couples TRBV28 to TRBJ1-2; a possible D gene is TRBD1 (6 bases). Trimming cost V 5 bases and J 8 bases, with 30 bases left between them. The CDR3 is made up of 18 amino acids. In germline, CDR1 is MDHEN, CDR2 SYDVKM. DNA for the CDR3: TGTGCCAGCAGTCCAATAAGGGTACCGGGACGGGACAATGGAGGCTACACCTTC. Amino acid sequence: CASSPIRVPGRDNGGYTF.

The rearrangement joins TRBV7-3 to TRBJ2-7, with D perhaps matching TRBD2 (7 bases). The CDR3 is 15 amino acids. Germline V gives CDR1 SGHTA, CDR2 FQGTGA. Trimming left V 0 bases short and J 10 bases short, with 19 bases between. CDR3 protein: CASSLTGGGTEQQYF. The CDR3 DNA follows: TGTGCCAGCAGCTTAACTGGGGGGGGCACCGAGCAACAGTACTTC. Supplemented by reference TRBV7-3 and TRBJ2-7, the full variable domain reads GAGVSQTPSNKVTEKGKYVELRCDPISGHTALYWYRQSLGQGPEFLIYFQGTGAADDSGLPNDRFFAVRPEGSVSTLKIQRTERGDSAVYLCASSLTGGGTEQQYFGPGTRLTVT.

J is TRBJ2-1 and V is TRBV7-3; a weak D match, TRBD1 (5 bases). V lost 1 base, J lost 0 bases, and 7 bases lay in between. CDR1 and CDR2 from the germline V gene are SGHTA and FQGTGA. The CDR3 length is 15 residues. CDR3 DNA sequence: TGTGCCAGCAGCTTAAGTGACAGCTCCTACAATGAGCAGTTCTTC. This codes for CASSLSDSSYNEQFF.

The V and J genes are TRBV5-1 and TRBJ1-1, with D perhaps matching TRBD1 (6 bases). From germline, CDR1 is SGHRS and CDR2 YFSETQ. The CDR3 consists of 14 residues. With 0 bases removed from V and 3 bases from J, the gap between germline ends came to 9 bases. The CDR3 coding sequence is TGCGCCAGCAGCTTGGGGCAGGGGTACACTGAAGCTTTCTTT. It yields the protein CASSLGQGYTEAFF.

V gene TRBV18 combines with J gene TRBJ2-2; 9 nucleotides align to TRBD1. The junction had 8 bases not matched to a gene; V was cut back by 4 bases and J by 5 bases. The CDR3 spans 16 residues. Germline loops: CDR1 KGHSH, CDR2 LQKENI. The chain's CDR3 is CASSHTGGDRTGELFF. The DNA for the CDR3 is TGTGCCAGCTCACACACAGGGGGCGATCGTACCGGGGAGCTGTTTTTT.

The J gene is TRBJ2-2, the V gene TRBV27; 11 nucleotides match TRBD2. The CDR3 sequence is 16 residues long. With V trimmed by 2 bases and J by 1 base, 0 bases remained unmatched. Germline lookup yields CDR1 MNHEY and CDR2 SMNVEV (reference sequence). CDR3 region: CASSLLAGGNTGELFF. The DNA for the CDR3 is TGTGCCAGCAGTTTACTAGCGGGAGGGAACACCGGGGAGCTGTTTTTT.

The DNA for the CDR3 is TGTGCCAGCAGTTTGATCGGGTTTGGTGAGCAGTTCTTC. Its translation is CASSLIGFGEQFF. The chain carries TRBV27 and TRBJ2-1; D is undetermined. Germline assignment: CDR1 MNHEY and CDR2 SMNVEV (reference sequence). The CDR3 loop spans 13 amino acids. The V end lost 3 bases, the J end lost 9 bases, and 12 bases lay between the germline ends.

V usage is TRBV10-3 and J usage is TRBJ1-2, with 10 bases aligning to TRBD1. The junction had 9 bases not matched to a gene; V was cut back by 0 bases and J by 8 bases. The CDR3 loop spans 16 amino acids. Germline CDR1 is ENHRY and CDR2 is SYGVKD. This chain's CDR3 is CAISESTGTGAWGYTF. The CDR3 DNA is TGTGCCATCAGTGAGTCGACGGGGACAGGGGCGTGGGGCTACACCTTC.

The rearrangement joins TRBV28 to TRBJ1-2, with 8 nucleotides matching TRBD1. Per germline, CDR1 MDHEN and CDR2 SYDVKM. The V gene end was trimmed by 5 bases and the J gene end by 7 bases; junction bases not matched to a gene: 12. This CDR3 has 15 residues. The CDR3 loop reads CASSPTYSGGSGYTF. The CDR3 nucleotides read TGTGCCAGCAGTCCGACATATTCAGGGGGCTCTGGCTACACCTTC.

This rearrangement joins TRBV6-1 to TRBJ1-1; 7 bases are shared with TRBD1. Germline V gives CDR1 MNHNS, CDR2 SASEGT. The CDR3 is 15 amino acids. With V trimmed by 2 bases and J by 1 base, 4 bases remained unmatched. The CDR3 region is CASSEIGQANTEAFF. The CDR3 bases are TGTGCCAGCAGTGAAATAGGACAGGCGAACACTGAAGCTTTCTTT.

The chain recombines TRBV29-1 with TRBJ2-1; 11 nucleotides line up with TRBD1. Losses at the gene ends were 7 bases for V and 1 base for J; bases not matched to a gene: 15. CDR1 and CDR2 (germline): SQVTM, ANQGSEA. The CDR3 is made up of 18 amino acids. CDR3 region: CSGRLGQGDLNSYNEQFF. The CDR3 bases are TGCAGCGGACGATTGGGACAGGGGGATCTTAATTCCTACAATGAGCAGTTCTTC.

This clone was picked up one time. The rearrangement links TRBV6-1 to TRBJ1-5; 9 nucleotides align to TRBD1. Germline CDR1 and CDR2: MNHNS and SASEGT. The CDR3 extends over 16 amino acids. V trimming: 2 bases; J trimming: 5 bases; junction bases outside the gene matches: 7. The CDR3 sequence is CASSETTGGFYQPQHF. CDR3 DNA: TGTGCCAGCAGTGAAACTACAGGGGGCTTTTATCAGCCCCAGCATTTT.

This chain links TRBV27 with TRBJ2-1, with D maybe TRBD1 (5 bases). The CDR3 covers 15 residues. The germline V gene encodes CDR1 MNHEY and CDR2 SMNVEV (reference sequence). V lost 5 bases, J lost 1 base, and 12 bases lay in between. The CDR3 spells CASSPDSPSYNEQFF. The CDR3 DNA reads TGTGCCAGCAGTCCCGACAGCCCATCCTACAATGAGCAGTTCTTC.

The V and J genes are TRBV15 and TRBJ2-5, with TRBD1 matching over 7 bases. The J call may be wrong; the DNA end is better matched by TRBJ2-7. Germline CDR1 is LNHNV and CDR2 is YYDKDF (reference sequence). The CDR3 is made up of 13 amino acids. CDR3 coding DNA: TGTGCCACCAGCATGGGACAGCTCTACGAGCAGTACTTC. Amino acids: CATSMGQLYEQYF.

V usage is TRBV6-5 and J usage is TRBJ2-7; perhaps TRBD1 as D (7 bases). Trimming removed 2 bases at V and 4 bases at J, with 15 bases between. Germline CDR1 reads MNHEY; CDR2 reads SVGAGI. This CDR3 spans 15 amino acids. CDR3 nucleotides: TGTGCCAGCAGTTACGAGGGGGCTGGAGGGTACGAGCAGTACTTC. Protein product: CASSYEGAGGYEQYF.

This clone has a handful of counts. This chain connects TRBV5-6 to TRBJ2-7; weak D call: TRBD2 (6 bases). Between the trimmed V and J ends, which lost 1 base and 1 base, there was a span of 12 bases. CDR1 is SGHDT, CDR2 YYEEEE, per germline. The CDR3 is 15 amino acids. Written as DNA, the CDR3 is TGTGCCAGCAGCTTGTGGGGACTGCTGTCCTACGAGCAGTACTTC. Translated, it gives CASSLWGLLSYEQYF.

This sequence joins TRBV25-1 and TRBJ2-7; 7 nucleotides line up with TRBD1. Germline V gives CDR1 MGHDK, CDR2 SYGVNS. The CDR3 extends over 15 amino acids. V gave up 4 bases and J gave up 2 bases; unmatched junction bases: 8. The CDR3 loop is CASSGYRDSAYEQYF. The DNA of the CDR3 is TGTGCCAGCAGTGGATACCGGGACAGTGCCTACGAGCAGTACTTC.

This clone was seen a few times. The CDR3 sequence: CASSGRLGGGYTF. The CDR3 DNA reads as TGTGCCAGTAGTGGGAGACTCGGTGGCGGCTACACCTTC. This chain uses TRBV19 with TRBJ1-2, with D unclear. V lost 5 bases, J lost 8 bases, and 15 bases lay in between. Germline V gene lookup returns CDR1 LNHDA and CDR2 SQIVND (reference sequence). This CDR3 is built from 13 residues. The full variable domain, with the rest looked up from reference TRBV19 and TRBJ1-2, is DGGITQSPKYLFRKEGQNVTLSCEQNLNHDAMYWYRQDPGQGLRLIYYSQIVNDFQKGDIAEGYSVSREKKESFPLTVTSAQKNPTAFYLCASSGRLGGGYTFGSGTRLTVV.

This chain joins TRBV18 and TRBJ1-1, with a tentative D call TRBD1 (6 bases). The germline CDR1 and CDR2 sequences are KGHSH and LQKENI. Trimming pared 2 bases from V and 10 bases from J, leaving 14 bases between. The CDR3 sequence is 13 residues long. CDR3 residues: CASSPNREGSAFF. CDR3 DNA sequence: TGTGCCAGCTCACCAAACAGGGAGGGGTCAGCTTTCTTT.

V usage is TRBV7-3 and J usage is TRBJ1-1; tentative D call: TRBD1 (6 bases). The germline CDR1 and CDR2 sequences are SGHTA and FQGTGA. V shed 3 bases and J shed 4 bases, with 12 bases lying between them. The CDR3 sequence is 14 residues long. The chain's CDR3 is CASSFRGSGTEAFF. The CDR3 DNA sequence: TGTGCCAGCAGCTTCAGGGGATCGGGCACTGAAGCTTTCTTT.

For this clone: Sequence at one end of the junction differs from germline and may be a read error. This CDR3 is also generated by other DNA sequences in the sample. V gene TRBV9 combines with J gene TRBJ2-7; D is ambiguous. The CDR3 sequence is 13 residues long. CDR1 and CDR2 from the germline V gene are SGDLS and YYNGEE. The CDR3 spells CASSVAGSYEQYF. The CDR3 bases are TGTGCCAGCAGTGTAGCCGGCTCCTACGAGCAGTACTTC.

The chain has TRBV6-1 and TRBJ1-2, with D hard to call. The CDR3 is 14 amino acids. The germline V gene encodes CDR1 MNHNS and CDR2 SASEGT. Trimming took 6 bases from V and 2 from J, leaving 13 bases between them. The CDR3 sequence: CASRGSGGNYGYTF. In nucleotides, the CDR3 is TGTGCCAGCAGGGGGAGCGGCGGCAACTATGGCTACACCTTC.

The V call is TRBV28, the J call TRBJ1-1, with 9 nucleotides matching TRBD1. The CDR3 length is 14 residues. V lost 5 bases and J lost 8; bases outside the gene matches: 9. The germline CDR1 and CDR2 sequences are MDHEN and SYDVKM. CDR3 protein: CASSGKGTGREAFF. In DNA form, the CDR3 reads TGTGCCAGCAGTGGGAAAGGGACAGGGCGGGAAGCTTTCTTT.

The chain employs TRBV6-1 and TRBJ2-6; tentatively, D is TRBD1 (5 bases). Trimming stripped 6 bases from V and 1 base from J, with 10 bases between. The germline CDR1 and CDR2 sequences are MNHNS and SASEGT. The CDR3 loop spans 15 amino acids. CDR3 sequence (DNA): TGTGCCAGCAGAAAACAGGAATCTGGGGCCAACGTCCTGACTTTC. Its protein is CASRKQESGANVLTF.

The gene calls are TRBV27 and TRBJ2-1, with TRBD2 as a possible D gene (5 bases). V was cut by 0 bases and J by 7 bases, with 7 bases left in between. CDR3 length: 13 residues. Germline CDR1 is MNHEY and CDR2 is SMNVEV (reference sequence). CDR3 DNA sequence: TGTGCCAGCAGTTTATCCGGGAATAATGAGCAGTTCTTC. Translating gives CASSLSGNNEQFF.

The V call is TRBV19, the J call TRBJ1-1; no definite D call. Trimming took 4 bases from V and 0 from J, leaving 6 bases between them. The CDR3 is 13 amino acids. Germline V gene lookup returns CDR1 LNHDA and CDR2 SQIVND (reference sequence). As DNA, the CDR3 is TGTGCCAGTAGTAGGCAGATGAACACTGAAGCTTTCTTT. Translated, it gives CASSRQMNTEAFF. The full variable domain, its missing parts supplied by reference TRBV19 and TRBJ1-1, is DGGITQSPKYLFRKEGQNVTLSCEQNLNHDAMYWYRQDPGQGLRLIYYSQIVNDFQKGDIAEGYSVSREKKESFPLTVTSAQKNPTAFYLCASSRQMNTEAFFGQGTRLTVV.